The T cell receptor beta chain under discussion was sequenced for a study of cytomegalovirus exposure and HLA in healthy donors. With 60 Vbeta and 13 Jbeta primers, the PCR was carried out. The table came from immunoSEQ multiplex PCR; TCRdb's copy has only in-frame clones and leaves some out. The data show more than 150,000 clones, with roughly 75% seen just once and 1% held by the top ten. Samples came from healthy bone marrow donors. Germline assignment: CDR1 MDHEN and CDR2 SYDVKM. The CDR3 has 15 residues. V lost 6 bases, J lost 0 bases, and 12 bases lay in between. This TCR was recovered from a woman aged 45 to 65 in good health and CMV-seropositive. The chain recombines TRBV28 with TRBJ1-3; D gene uncertain. Sequenced material: PBMCs. CDR3 DNA sequence: TGTGCCAGCAGGACCGAGCGCGGCTCTGGAAACACCATATATTTT. Protein: CASRTERGSGNTIYF.